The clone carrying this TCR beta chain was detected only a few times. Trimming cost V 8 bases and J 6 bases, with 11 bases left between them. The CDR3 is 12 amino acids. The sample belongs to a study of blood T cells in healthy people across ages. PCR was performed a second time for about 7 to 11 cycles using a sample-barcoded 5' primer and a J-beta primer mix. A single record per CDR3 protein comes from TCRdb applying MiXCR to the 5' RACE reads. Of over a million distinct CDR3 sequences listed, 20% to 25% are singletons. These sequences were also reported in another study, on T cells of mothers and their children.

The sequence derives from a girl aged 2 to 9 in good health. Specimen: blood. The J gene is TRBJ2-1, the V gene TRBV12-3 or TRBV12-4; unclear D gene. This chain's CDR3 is CASGRTCNEQFF. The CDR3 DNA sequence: TGTGCCAGCGGGCGGACCTGCAATGAGCAGTTCTTC.